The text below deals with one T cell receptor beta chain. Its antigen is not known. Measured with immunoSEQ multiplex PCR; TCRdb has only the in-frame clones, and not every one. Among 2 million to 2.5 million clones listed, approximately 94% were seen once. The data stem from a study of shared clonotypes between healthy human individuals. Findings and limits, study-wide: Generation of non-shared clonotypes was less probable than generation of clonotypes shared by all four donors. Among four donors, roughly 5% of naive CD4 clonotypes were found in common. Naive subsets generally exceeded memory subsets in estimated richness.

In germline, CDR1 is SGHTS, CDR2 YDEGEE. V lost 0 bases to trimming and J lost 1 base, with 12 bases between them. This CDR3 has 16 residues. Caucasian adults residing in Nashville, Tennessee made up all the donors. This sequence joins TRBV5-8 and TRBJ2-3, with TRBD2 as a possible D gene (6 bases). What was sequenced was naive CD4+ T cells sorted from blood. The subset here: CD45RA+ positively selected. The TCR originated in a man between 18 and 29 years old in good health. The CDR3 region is CASSLGRGGGTDTQYF. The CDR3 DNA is TGTGCCAGCAGCTTGGGAAGGGGCGGGGGCACAGATACGCAGTATTTT.